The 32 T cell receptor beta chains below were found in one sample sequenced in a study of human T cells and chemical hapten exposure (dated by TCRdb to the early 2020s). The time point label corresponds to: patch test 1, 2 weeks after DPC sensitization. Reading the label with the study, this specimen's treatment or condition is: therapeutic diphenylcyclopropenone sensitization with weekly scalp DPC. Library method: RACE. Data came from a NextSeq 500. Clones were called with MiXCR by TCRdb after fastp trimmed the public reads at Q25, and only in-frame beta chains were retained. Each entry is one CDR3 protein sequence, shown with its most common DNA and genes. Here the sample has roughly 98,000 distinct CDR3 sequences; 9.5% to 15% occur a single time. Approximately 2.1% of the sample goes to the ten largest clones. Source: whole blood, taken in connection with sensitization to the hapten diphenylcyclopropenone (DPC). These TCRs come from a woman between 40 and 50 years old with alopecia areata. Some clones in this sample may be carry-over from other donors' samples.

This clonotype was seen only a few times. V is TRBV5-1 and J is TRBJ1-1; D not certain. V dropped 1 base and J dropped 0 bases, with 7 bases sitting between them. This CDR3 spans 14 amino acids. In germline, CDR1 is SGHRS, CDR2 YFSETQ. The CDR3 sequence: CASSLLSMNTEAFF. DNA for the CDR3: TGCGCCAGCAGCTTGCTCAGTATGAACACTGAAGCTTTCTTT.

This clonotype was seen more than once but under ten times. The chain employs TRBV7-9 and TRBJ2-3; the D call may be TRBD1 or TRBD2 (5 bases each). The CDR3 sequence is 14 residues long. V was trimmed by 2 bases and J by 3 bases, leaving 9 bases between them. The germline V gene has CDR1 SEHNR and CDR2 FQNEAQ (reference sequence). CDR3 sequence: CASSLRGETDTQYF. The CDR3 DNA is TGTGCCAGCAGCTTACGAGGGGAAACAGATACGCAGTATTTT.

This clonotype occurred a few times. This chain's CDR3 is CASTPDTVAKNIQYF. CDR3 DNA sequence: TGTGCCAGCACCCCCGACACGGTAGCCAAAAACATTCAGTACTTC. The V call is TRBV6-2 or TRBV6-3, the J call TRBJ2-4; D is unresolved. The CDR3 sequence is 15 residues long. Germline V gene lookup returns CDR1 MNHEY and CDR2 SVGEGT. V dropped 7 bases and J dropped 0 bases, with 13 bases sitting between them.

CDR3 DNA sequence: TGCAGCGTTGTCAGGGGTAGCGGGAACGGCTACGAGCAGTACTTC. Translating it yields CSVVRGSGNGYEQYF. V and J are TRBV29-1 and TRBJ2-7; 8 bases align to TRBD2. Losses at the gene ends were 4 bases for V and 3 bases for J; bases not matched to a gene: 11. This CDR3 has 15 amino acids. The germline V gene has CDR1 SQVTM and CDR2 ANQGSEA.

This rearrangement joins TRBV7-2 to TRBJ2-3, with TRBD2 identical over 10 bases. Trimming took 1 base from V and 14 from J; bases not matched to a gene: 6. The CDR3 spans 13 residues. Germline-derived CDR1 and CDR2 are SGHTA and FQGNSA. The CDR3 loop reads CASSLGGVAGGYF. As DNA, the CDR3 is TGTGCCAGCAGCTTAGGAGGAGTAGCGGGAGGGTATTTT.

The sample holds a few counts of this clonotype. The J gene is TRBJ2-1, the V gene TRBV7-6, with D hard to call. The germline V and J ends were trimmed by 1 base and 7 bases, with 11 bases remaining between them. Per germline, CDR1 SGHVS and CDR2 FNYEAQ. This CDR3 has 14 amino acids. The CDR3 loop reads CASSLEAGSNEQFF. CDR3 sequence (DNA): TGTGCCAGCAGCTTAGAGGCCGGGTCTAATGAGCAGTTCTTC.

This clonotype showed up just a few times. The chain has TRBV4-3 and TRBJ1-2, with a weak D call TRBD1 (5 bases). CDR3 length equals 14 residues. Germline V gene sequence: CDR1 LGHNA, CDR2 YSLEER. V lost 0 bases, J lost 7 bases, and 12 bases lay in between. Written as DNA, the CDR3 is TGCGCCAGCAGCCAAGATCGGGGGGAGATTGGCTACACCTTC. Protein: CASSQDRGEIGYTF.

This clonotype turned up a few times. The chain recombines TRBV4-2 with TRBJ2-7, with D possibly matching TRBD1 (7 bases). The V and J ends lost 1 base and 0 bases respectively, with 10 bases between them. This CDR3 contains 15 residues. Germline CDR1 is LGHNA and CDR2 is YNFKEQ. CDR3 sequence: CASSQGRGLSYEQYF. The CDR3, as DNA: TGTGCCAGCAGCCAAGGGAGGGGGCTCTCCTACGAGCAGTACTTC.

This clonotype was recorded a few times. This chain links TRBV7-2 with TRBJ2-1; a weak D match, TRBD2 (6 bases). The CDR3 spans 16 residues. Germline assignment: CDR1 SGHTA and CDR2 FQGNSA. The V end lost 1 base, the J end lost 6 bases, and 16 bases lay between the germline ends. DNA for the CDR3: TGTGCCAGCAGCTTAGTGTCGGGACTCGGCCTCAATGAGCAGTTCTTC. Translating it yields CASSLVSGLGLNEQFF.

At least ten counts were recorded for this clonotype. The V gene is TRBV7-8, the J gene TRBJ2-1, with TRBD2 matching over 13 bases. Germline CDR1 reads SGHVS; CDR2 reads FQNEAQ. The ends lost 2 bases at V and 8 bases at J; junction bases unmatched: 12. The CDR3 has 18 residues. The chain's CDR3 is CASSLYRQGLAGRDEQFF. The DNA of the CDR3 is TGTGCCAGCAGCTTATACCGTCAGGGACTAGCGGGGAGGGATGAGCAGTTCTTC.

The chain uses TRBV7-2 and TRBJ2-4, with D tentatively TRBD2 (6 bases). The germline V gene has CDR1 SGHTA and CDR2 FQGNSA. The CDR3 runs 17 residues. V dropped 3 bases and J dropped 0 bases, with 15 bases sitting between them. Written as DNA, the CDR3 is TGTGCCAGCAGCTTCTCCCCCACCGGGGGAGCCAAAAACATTCAGTACTTC. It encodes CASSFSPTGGAKNIQYF.

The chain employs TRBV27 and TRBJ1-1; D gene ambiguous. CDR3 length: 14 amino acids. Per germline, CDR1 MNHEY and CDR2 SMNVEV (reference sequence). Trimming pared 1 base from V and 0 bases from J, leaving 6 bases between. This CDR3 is CASSLWPLNTEAFF. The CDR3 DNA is TGTGCCAGCAGTTTATGGCCGTTGAACACTGAAGCTTTCTTT.

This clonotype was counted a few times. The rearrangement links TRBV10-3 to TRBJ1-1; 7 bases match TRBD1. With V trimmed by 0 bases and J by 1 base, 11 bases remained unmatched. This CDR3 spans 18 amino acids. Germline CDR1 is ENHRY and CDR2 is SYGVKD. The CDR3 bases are TGTGCCATCAGTGAGTCGAGGGACAGCCCGTTGGGGAACACTGAAGCTTTCTTT. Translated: CAISESRDSPLGNTEAFF.

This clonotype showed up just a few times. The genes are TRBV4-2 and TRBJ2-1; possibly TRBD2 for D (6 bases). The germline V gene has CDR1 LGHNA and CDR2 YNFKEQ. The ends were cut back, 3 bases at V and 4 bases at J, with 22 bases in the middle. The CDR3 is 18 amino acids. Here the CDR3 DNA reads TGTGCCAGCAGCCAGGCCGGATCCTCGGAGGGCCCATACAATGAGCAGTTCTTC. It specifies CASSQAGSSEGPYNEQFF.

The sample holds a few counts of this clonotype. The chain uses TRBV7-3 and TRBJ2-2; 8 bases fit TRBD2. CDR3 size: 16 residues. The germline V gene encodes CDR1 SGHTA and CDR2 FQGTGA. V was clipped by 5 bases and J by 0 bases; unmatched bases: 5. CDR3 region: CASSRTGLANTGELFF. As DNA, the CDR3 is TGTGCCAGCAGCCGCACGGGACTAGCGAACACCGGGGAGCTGTTTTTT.

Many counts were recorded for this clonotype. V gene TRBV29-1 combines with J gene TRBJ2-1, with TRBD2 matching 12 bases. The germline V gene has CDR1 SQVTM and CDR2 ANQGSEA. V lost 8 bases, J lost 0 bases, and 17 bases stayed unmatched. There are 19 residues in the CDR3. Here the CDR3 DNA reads TGCAGCTACCTCACGGCCGGACTAGCGGGAAACTCCTCCTACAATGAGCAGTTCTTC. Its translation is CSYLTAGLAGNSSYNEQFF.

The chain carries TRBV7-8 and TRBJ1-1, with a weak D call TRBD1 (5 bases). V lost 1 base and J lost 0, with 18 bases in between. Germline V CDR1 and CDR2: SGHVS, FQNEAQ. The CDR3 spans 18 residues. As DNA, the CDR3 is TGTGCCAGCAGCTTAGTCCCCGCAGGGTATCGAATGAACACTGAAGCTTTCTTT. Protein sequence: CASSLVPAGYRMNTEAFF.

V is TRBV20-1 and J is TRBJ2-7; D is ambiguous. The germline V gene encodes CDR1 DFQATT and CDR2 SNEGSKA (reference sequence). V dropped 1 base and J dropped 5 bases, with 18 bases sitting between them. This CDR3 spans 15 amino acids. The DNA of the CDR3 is TGCAGTGCTAGAGGTGGGGTAGGGCGTCCCCACGAGCAGTACTTC. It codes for CSARGGVGRPHEQYF.

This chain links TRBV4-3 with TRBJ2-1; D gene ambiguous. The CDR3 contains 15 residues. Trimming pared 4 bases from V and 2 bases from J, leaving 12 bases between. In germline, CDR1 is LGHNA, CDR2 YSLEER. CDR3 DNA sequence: TGCGCCAGCAGCCGAGTACAATCCGCCTACAATGAGCAGTTCTTC. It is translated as CASSRVQSAYNEQFF.

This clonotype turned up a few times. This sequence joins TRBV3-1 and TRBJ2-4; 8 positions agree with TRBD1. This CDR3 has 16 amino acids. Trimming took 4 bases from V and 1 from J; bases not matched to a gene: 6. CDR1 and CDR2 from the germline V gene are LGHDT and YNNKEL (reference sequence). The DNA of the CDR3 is TGTGCCAGCAGCCCGACAGGGGCAATGGCCAAAAACATTCAGTACTTC. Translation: CASSPTGAMAKNIQYF.

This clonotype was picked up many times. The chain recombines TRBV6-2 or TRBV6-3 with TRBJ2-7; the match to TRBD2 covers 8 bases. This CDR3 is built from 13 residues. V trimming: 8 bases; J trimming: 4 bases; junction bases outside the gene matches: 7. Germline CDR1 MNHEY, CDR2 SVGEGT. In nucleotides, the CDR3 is TGTGCCAGCCAACCCGGGGGGGGTTACGAGCAGTACTTC. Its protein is CASQPGGGYEQYF.

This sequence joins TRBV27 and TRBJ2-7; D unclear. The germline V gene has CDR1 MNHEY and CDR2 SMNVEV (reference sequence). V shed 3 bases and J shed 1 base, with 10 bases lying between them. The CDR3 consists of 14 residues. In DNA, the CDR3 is TGTGCCAGCAGTTTGTGGTCACTTTCCTACGAGCAGTACTTC. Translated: CASSLWSLSYEQYF.

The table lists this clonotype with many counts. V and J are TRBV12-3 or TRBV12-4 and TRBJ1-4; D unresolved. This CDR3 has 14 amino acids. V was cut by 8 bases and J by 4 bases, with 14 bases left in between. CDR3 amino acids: CASRWSGSNEKLFF. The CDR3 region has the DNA TGTGCCAGCCGGTGGTCTGGTAGTAATGAAAAACTGTTTTTT.

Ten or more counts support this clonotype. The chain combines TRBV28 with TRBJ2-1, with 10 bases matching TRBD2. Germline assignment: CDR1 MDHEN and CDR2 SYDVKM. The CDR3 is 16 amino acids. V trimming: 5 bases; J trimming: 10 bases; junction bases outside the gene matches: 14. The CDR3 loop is CASSPSGRDSMGEQFF. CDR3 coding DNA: TGTGCCAGCAGTCCAAGCGGGAGGGACTCTATGGGGGAGCAGTTCTTC.

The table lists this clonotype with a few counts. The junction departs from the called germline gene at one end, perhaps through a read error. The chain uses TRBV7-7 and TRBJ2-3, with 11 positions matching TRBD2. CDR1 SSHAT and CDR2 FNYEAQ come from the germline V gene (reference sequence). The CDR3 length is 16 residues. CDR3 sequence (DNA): TGTGCTAGCAGCCAGCCACTAGCGGGGGTAACAGATACGCAGTATTTT. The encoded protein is CASSQPLAGVTDTQYF.

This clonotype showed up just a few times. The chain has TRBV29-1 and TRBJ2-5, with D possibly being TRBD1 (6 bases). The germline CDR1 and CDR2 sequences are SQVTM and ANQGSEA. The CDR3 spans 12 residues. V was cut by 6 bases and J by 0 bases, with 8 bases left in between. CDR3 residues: CSVGQNQETQYF. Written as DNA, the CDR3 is TGCAGCGTCGGACAGAACCAAGAGACCCAGTACTTC.

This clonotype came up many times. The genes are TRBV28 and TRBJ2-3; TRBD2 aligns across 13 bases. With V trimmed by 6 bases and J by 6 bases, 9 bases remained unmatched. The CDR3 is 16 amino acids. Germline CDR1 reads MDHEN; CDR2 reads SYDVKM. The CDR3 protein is CASSRLLAGGPDTQYF. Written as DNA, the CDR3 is TGTGCCAGCAGCCGCCTACTAGCGGGAGGGCCGGATACGCAGTATTTT.

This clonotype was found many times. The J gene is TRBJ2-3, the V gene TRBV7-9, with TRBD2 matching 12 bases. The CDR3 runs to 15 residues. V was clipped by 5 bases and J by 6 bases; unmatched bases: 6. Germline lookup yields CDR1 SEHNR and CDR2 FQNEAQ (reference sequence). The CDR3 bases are TGTGCCAGCAGCCCAAGACTAGCGGGAGCTGATACGCAGTATTTT. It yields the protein CASSPRLAGADTQYF.

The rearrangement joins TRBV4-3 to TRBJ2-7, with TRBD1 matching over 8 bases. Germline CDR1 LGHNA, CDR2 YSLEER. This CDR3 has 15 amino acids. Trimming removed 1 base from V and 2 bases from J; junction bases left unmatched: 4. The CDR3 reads CASSQAPGQAYEQYF. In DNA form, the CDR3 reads TGCGCCAGCAGCCAAGCCCCGGGACAGGCCTACGAGCAGTACTTC.

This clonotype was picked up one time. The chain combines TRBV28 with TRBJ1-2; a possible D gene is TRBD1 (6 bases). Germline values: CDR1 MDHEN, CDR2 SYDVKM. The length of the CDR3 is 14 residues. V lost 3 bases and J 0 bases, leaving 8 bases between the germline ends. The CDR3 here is CASSFRTANYGYTF. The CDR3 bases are TGTGCCAGCAGTTTTAGGACAGCTAACTATGGCTACACCTTC.

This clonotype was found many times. This CDR3 reads CSVDTRGKEQYF. The CDR3, as DNA: TGCAGCGTTGACACCAGGGGTAAAGAGCAGTACTTC. This rearrangement joins TRBV29-1 to TRBJ2-7; a weak D match, TRBD1 (6 bases). The V and J ends lost 3 bases and 7 bases respectively, with 13 bases between them. This CDR3 has 12 residues. Germline CDR1 is SQVTM and CDR2 is ANQGSEA.

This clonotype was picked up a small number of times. CDR3 DNA sequence: TGTGCCAGCAGCCAAGATTGGGACACCAACACCGGGGAGCTGTTTTTT. Protein sequence: CASSQDWDTNTGELFF. The chain employs TRBV4-2 and TRBJ2-2, with D possibly being TRBD1 (6 bases). Germline values: CDR1 LGHNA, CDR2 YNFKEQ. This CDR3 spans 16 amino acids. V gave up 0 bases and J gave up 2 bases, with 10 bases separating them.